These 31 T cell receptor beta chains were all obtained from the same sample, sequenced in a study of blood T cell repertoires in COVID-19. TCRdb's table, derived via immunoSEQ multiplex PCR, lists solely in-frame clones and lacks some. Of some 76,000 clones listed, 86% are singletons. Sequencing input: peripheral blood. These receptors were collected from an older man in a cohort sampled during active COVID-19.

The chain carries TRBV11-3 and TRBJ2-5; D gene ambiguous. This CDR3 region has 13 residues. V was cut by 3 bases and J by 3 bases, with 8 bases left in between. Germline CDR1 SGHNT, CDR2 YENEEA. The CDR3 is CASSLGNKETQYF. CDR3 nucleotides: TGTGCCAGCAGCTTGGGCAACAAAGAGACCCAGTACTTC.

The rearrangement joins TRBV2 to TRBJ1-2, with 9 bases matching TRBD1. V was pared by 5 bases and J by 5 bases, with 9 bases of the junction left unmatched. The length of the CDR3 is 15 residues. Germline V lookup: CDR1 SNHLY, CDR2 FYNNEI. The CDR3 DNA reads TGTGCCAGCAGTCCCGATTCCGGGACAGGGTATGGCTACACCTTC. It translates to CASSPDSGTGYGYTF.

To note about this clone: The same CDR3 is also encoded by other DNA sequences in this sample. This chain uses TRBV5-1 with TRBJ2-1; D is possibly TRBD1 (5 bases). V gave up 0 bases and J gave up 1 base, with 8 bases separating them. CDR1 is SGHRS, CDR2 YFSETQ, per germline. The CDR3 spans 15 residues. CDR3 sequence (DNA): TGCGCCAGCAGCTTGGGGCAGGGATCCTACAATGAGCAGTTCTTC. Protein product: CASSLGQGSYNEQFF. The variable domain in full, completed from reference TRBV5-1 and TRBJ2-1, reads KAGVTQTPRYLIKTRGQQVTLSCSPISGHRSVSWYQQTPGQGLQFLFEYFSETQRNKGNFPGRFSGRQFSNSRSEMNVSTLELGDSALYLCASSLGQGSYNEQFFGPGTRLTVL.

The gene calls are TRBV24-1 and TRBJ2-2; D might be TRBD1 (6 bases). Germline loops: CDR1 KGHDR, CDR2 SFDVKD. This CDR3 is built from 12 residues. The V gene lost 7 bases and the J gene lost 6 bases, with 8 bases spanning the gap. The CDR3 DNA sequence: TGTGCCACCAGCAGGGGATCCGGGGAGCTGTTTTTT. It encodes CATSRGSGELFF.

This chain links TRBV4-3 with TRBJ1-6, with a possible D match to TRBD1 (5 bases). With 1 base removed from V and 5 bases from J, the gap between germline ends came to 9 bases. CDR3 size: 15 residues. Germline CDR1 LGHNA, CDR2 YSLEER. This chain's CDR3 is CASSQGGGDNSPLHF. As DNA, the CDR3 is TGCGCCAGCAGCCAAGGGGGCGGAGATAATTCACCCCTCCACTTT.

The J gene is TRBJ2-3, the V gene TRBV27, with 8 positions matching TRBD1. The length of the CDR3 is 16 residues. The ends lost 3 bases at V and 0 bases at J; junction bases unmatched: 5. Germline V lookup: CDR1 MNHEY, CDR2 SMNVEV (reference sequence). The CDR3 nucleotides read TGTGCCAGCAGTTTCCGAGGACAGGGTAGCACAGATACGCAGTATTTT. This encodes CASSFRGQGSTDTQYF.

This clone was picked up one time. The V call is TRBV23-1, the J call TRBJ1-4, with TRBD1 matching over 10 bases. TRBV23-1 carries the ORF label, with uncertain function. V shed 8 bases, J shed 6 bases, and the junction held 6 bases outside the gene matches. The length of the CDR3 is 14 residues. CDR3 in DNA: TGCGCCAGCGGGACCGGGACAGGGGATGAAAAACTGTTTTTT. Encoded protein: CASGTGTGDEKLFF.

V is TRBV28 and J is TRBJ1-5; D possibly corresponds to TRBD1 (5 bases). Trimming took off 3 bases at V and 6 bases at J, with 15 bases between the two ends. Germline V gene data show CDR1 as MDHEN and CDR2 as SYDVKM. This CDR3 is built from 15 residues. The CDR3 protein is CASSFIGQGGQPQHF. The CDR3, as DNA: TGTGCCAGCAGTTTCATCGGGCAGGGTGGTCAGCCCCAGCATTTT.

The J gene is TRBJ2-2, the V gene TRBV4-2; no reliable D call. Trimming cost V 0 bases and J 6 bases, with 5 bases left between them. Per the germline V gene, CDR1 is LGHNA and CDR2 is YNFKEQ. This CDR3 has 13 residues. The CDR3 protein is CASSQDGAGELFF. In nucleotides, the CDR3 is TGTGCCAGCAGCCAAGATGGAGCCGGGGAGCTGTTTTTT.

In nucleotides, the CDR3 is TGTGCCAGCAGTGAGGGTTTTCTGCAGGGGAAAGGCTACACCTTC. It encodes CASSEGFLQGKGYTF. The chain recombines TRBV6-1 with TRBJ1-2; D is possibly TRBD1 (6 bases). V dropped 3 bases and J dropped 8 bases, with 19 bases sitting between them. The CDR3 totals 15 residues. Germline V CDR1 and CDR2: MNHNS, SASEGT.

The chain recombines TRBV5-1 with TRBJ2-1, with a tentative D call TRBD2 (5 bases). Germline V gene lookup returns CDR1 SGHRS and CDR2 YFSETQ. The CDR3 sequence is 15 residues long. V lost 4 bases and J 5 bases, leaving 16 bases between the germline ends. The CDR3 region is CASSREGVPNNEQFF. DNA for the CDR3: TGCGCCAGCAGCCGTGAGGGCGTCCCGAACAATGAGCAGTTCTTC.

The chain combines TRBV4-1 with TRBJ1-5; TRBD1 aligns across 8 bases. CDR3 length: 18 residues. The V gene's germline CDR1 is MGHRA and CDR2 YSYEKL. V lost 2 bases and J lost 4; bases outside the gene matches: 13. CDR3 sequence (DNA): TGCGCCAGCAGCCAACCTGGAGCAGGGGGCATCGGAAATCAGCCCCAGCATTTT. It is translated as CASSQPGAGGIGNQPQHF.

The gene calls are TRBV11-1 and TRBJ2-5, with D possibly being TRBD1 (6 bases). The CDR3 sequence is 14 residues long. Trimming removed 2 bases from V and 0 bases from J, with 7 bases in between. CDR1 is SGHAT and CDR2 is FQDESV in the germline V gene (reference sequence). The CDR3 nucleotides are TGTGCCAGCAGCTTAACAGGGAACCAAGAGACCCAGTACTTC. As protein: CASSLTGNQETQYF.

The J gene is TRBJ1-1, the V gene TRBV28; no clear D. CDR1 is MDHEN and CDR2 is SYDVKM in the germline V gene. Trimming removed 8 bases from V and 8 bases from J, with 12 bases in between. This CDR3 has 11 amino acids. CDR3 loop: CASSNPTEAFF. The DNA for the CDR3 is TGTGCCAGCTCTAACCCGACAGAAGCTTTCTTT.

The V and J genes are TRBV15 and TRBJ2-7; 11 bases line up with TRBD1. Germline V gives CDR1 LNHNV, CDR2 YYDKDF (reference sequence). The CDR3 sequence is 15 residues long. V was clipped by 1 base and J by 5 bases; unmatched bases: 4. Here the CDR3 reads CATSRGGQGANEQYF. The CDR3, as DNA: TGTGCCACCAGCAGAGGAGGACAGGGGGCTAACGAGCAGTACTTC.

This chain connects TRBV4-1 to TRBJ2-5, with D maybe TRBD2 (6 bases). CDR3 length equals 14 residues. Germline assignment: CDR1 MGHRA and CDR2 YSYEKL. Trimming stripped 1 base from V and 5 bases from J, with 11 bases between. The CDR3 sequence is CASSQGLVGETQYF. In nucleotides, the CDR3 is TGCGCCAGCAGCCAAGGACTAGTGGGGGAGACCCAGTACTTC.

The rearrangement links TRBV5-1 to TRBJ1-1; D not certain. V was trimmed by 0 bases and J by 5 bases, leaving 8 bases between them. Germline V gives CDR1 SGHRS, CDR2 YFSETQ. This CDR3 spans 13 amino acids. The CDR3 DNA is TGCGCCAGCAGCTTGGCCTCTGTTACTGAAGCTTTCTTT. Encoded protein: CASSLASVTEAFF.

As to this clone: The sample holds other DNA sequences that translate to the same CDR3. This chain uses TRBV24-1 with TRBJ1-2; D unresolved. Germline CDR1 KGHDR, CDR2 SFDVKD. This CDR3 spans 12 amino acids. The V end was cut by 3 bases, the J end by 4 bases, with 5 bases between. Here the CDR3 reads CATSDPGYGYTF. The CDR3 nucleotides are TGTGCCACCAGTGATCCGGGCTATGGCTACACCTTC.

This clone was observed a single time. The CDR3 bases are TGTGCCAGCAGTAGAACGGGACAGGGATTCACCGGGGCCAACGTCCTGACTTTC. This translates into CASSRTGQGFTGANVLTF. The chain is built from TRBV5-5 and TRBJ2-6; 9 bases map to TRBD1. The CDR3 has 18 residues. Germline lookup yields CDR1 SGHKS and CDR2 YYEKEE (reference sequence). With V trimmed by 5 bases and J by 4 bases, 13 bases remained unmatched.

CDR3 in DNA: TGTGCCAGCAGTCCGGGGAGCGGGGGCACCTACGAGCAGTACTTC. Protein: CASSPGSGGTYEQYF. The chain carries TRBV4-2 and TRBJ2-7, with 8 bases fitting TRBD2. This CDR3 region has 15 residues. Germline V gene sequence: CDR1 LGHNA, CDR2 YNFKEQ. The V and J ends lost 6 bases and 2 bases, in that order; junction bases with no gene match: 9.

The chain combines TRBV7-9 with TRBJ1-3, with a weak D call TRBD1 (5 bases). The CDR3 spans 14 residues. From germline, CDR1 is SEHNR and CDR2 FQNEAQ (reference sequence). Between the trimmed V and J ends, which lost 6 bases and 0 bases, there was a span of 9 bases. CDR3 bases: TGTGCCAGCAGGACAGCGAGCTCTGGAAACACCATATATTTT. Its translation is CASRTASSGNTIYF. Together with reference TRBV7-9 and TRBJ1-3, the CDR3 gives the full variable domain: DTGVSQNPRHKITKRGQNVTFRCDPISEHNRLYWYRQTLGQGPEFLTYFQNEAQLEKSRLLSDRFSAERPKGSFSTLEIQRTEQGDSAMYLCASRTASSGNTIYFGEGSWLTVV.

The chain combines TRBV28 with TRBJ1-2; D not resolved. This CDR3 comprises 12 residues. Germline V gene sequence: CDR1 MDHEN, CDR2 SYDVKM. The ends were cut back, 7 bases at V and 0 bases at J, with 6 bases in the middle. CDR3 amino acids: CASKRANYGYTF. The CDR3 DNA sequence: TGTGCCAGCAAACGGGCTAACTATGGCTACACCTTC.

This chain joins TRBV6-2 or TRBV6-3 and TRBJ2-7, with D perhaps matching TRBD2 (5 bases). The CDR3 extends over 14 amino acids. Germline V CDR1 and CDR2: MNHEY, SVGEGT. V was clipped by 0 bases and J by 7 bases, with 13 bases between them. The CDR3 nucleotides read TGTGCCAGCAGTTACTCGGTCTTGCGGGTGGAGCAGTACTTC. It encodes CASSYSVLRVEQYF.

There are a few counts of this clone. This chain joins TRBV6-6 and TRBJ1-5; unclear D gene. V lost 4 bases to trimming and J lost 2 bases, with 9 bases between them. The germline CDR1 and CDR2 sequences are MNHNY and SVGAGI (reference sequence). This CDR3 comprises 14 residues. The CDR3 DNA follows: TGTGCCAGCAGTTTCAGTGGTGGCAATCAGCCCCAGCATTTT. Its translation: CASSFSGGNQPQHF.

This chain connects TRBV11-2 to TRBJ2-7; TRBD1 is a possible D gene (5 bases). V was shortened by 1 base and J by 9 bases, with 13 bases between the two germline ends. The germline V gene has CDR1 SGHAT and CDR2 FQNNGV. The CDR3 totals 13 residues. The CDR3 region is CASSLVVGAVQYV. The CDR3, as DNA: TGTGCCAGCAGCTTAGTCGTAGGGGCGGTGCAGTACGTC.

J is TRBJ2-7 and V is TRBV2, with D maybe TRBD1 (6 bases). Germline assignment: CDR1 SNHLY and CDR2 FYNNEI. The CDR3 totals 11 residues. The ends were cut back, 10 bases at V and 5 bases at J, with 12 bases in the middle. This CDR3 reads CATTGFNEQYF. CDR3 nucleotides: TGTGCCACCACAGGGTTCAACGAGCAGTACTTC.

This clone occurred a few times. The chain uses TRBV6-2 or TRBV6-3 and TRBJ2-7; D perhaps matches TRBD2 (6 bases). The V end was cut by 2 bases, the J end by 6 bases, with 14 bases between. CDR3 length: 14 amino acids. Germline V gene lookup returns CDR1 MNHEY and CDR2 SVGEGT. The CDR3 DNA is TGTGCCAGCAGTTACGCGGGACTCCGTGGCGAGCAGTACTTC. Its translation is CASSYAGLRGEQYF.

The chain couples TRBV2 to TRBJ2-7; TRBD1 matches at 10 bases. Germline trimming cut 9 bases from V and 3 bases from J; bases unmatched to any gene: 8. The CDR3 consists of 14 residues. Germline V lookup: CDR1 SNHLY, CDR2 FYNNEI. CDR3 DNA sequence: TGTGCCAGGAGGGATCGGGACAGGGGCTACGAGCAGTACTTC. Residues: CARRDRDRGYEQYF.

This clone turned up a few times. CDR3 sequence: CASSQDGTSGTNEQFF. The CDR3 bases are TGTGCCAGCAGCCAAGATGGGACTAGCGGGACCAATGAGCAGTTCTTC. The J gene is TRBJ2-1, the V gene TRBV4-2; 13 bases agree with TRBD2. The CDR3 sequence is 16 residues long. Looked up from germline, CDR1 is LGHNA and CDR2 is YNFKEQ. Germline trimming cut 0 bases from V and 6 bases from J; bases unmatched to any gene: 2.

The chain recombines TRBV12-2 with TRBJ1-2. TRBV12-2 is a recognized pseudogene. The CDR3 covers 15 residues. CDR3 nucleotide sequence: TGTGCAAGTCGCTTGGGGTTGCGGGCTAACTATGGCTACACCTTC. Its translation: CASRLGLRANYGYTF.

This chain connects TRBV6-1 to TRBJ1-2, with 7 bases identical to TRBD1. Germline CDR1 is MNHNS and CDR2 is SASEGT. The V segment lost 0 bases and the J segment 6 bases; nucleotides outside the gene matches: 4. The CDR3 loop spans 14 amino acids. The CDR3 DNA follows: TGTGCCAGCAGTGAAGCAGGGGGCGCGGATGGCTACACCTTC. It specifies CASSEAGGADGYTF.